This TCR beta chain is drawn from a study of blood T cell repertoires in COVID-19. The overall study: T cells, B-cell-depleted T cells, or PBMCs provided the cDNA or gDNA that served as material.

Clones were sequenced by immunoSEQ multiplex PCR, and TCRdb holds only the in-frame ones, with some missing. Here the sample spans hundreds of thousands of clones, more than 80% being singletons. The source of this sequence is a young man who had recovered from COVID-19. The specimen sequenced was PBMCs or T cells enriched from blood (not recorded which).

CDR3 region: CASSVSTSGSPHEQFF. As DNA, the CDR3 is TGCGCCAGCAGCGTATCCACTAGCGGGAGCCCCCATGAGCAGTTCTTC. This rearrangement joins TRBV5-1 to TRBJ2-1; 11 nucleotides agree with TRBD2. The CDR3 runs to 16 residues. V shed 4 bases, J shed 8 bases, and the junction held 11 bases outside the gene matches. Per germline, CDR1 SGHRS and CDR2 YFSETQ.